Listed below are T cell receptor beta chains from one sample, sequenced in a study of T cell responses to AZD1222 COVID-19 vaccine. Sequenced by immunoSEQ multiplex PCR; TCRdb stores in-frame clones only, minus some. This sample carries 90,000 to 150,000 clones, about 88% of them seen once, and the ten largest clones take 2.5% to 3.5%. The source material was peripheral blood, sampled 28 days after the second AZD1222 dose. Receptors were obtained from an adult who received the AZD1222 COVID-19 vaccine. The CDR3 runs from the conserved cysteine through the conserved F or W. Fields, in order: D gene, clone size, J gene, V gene, CDR3 protein, CDR3 DNA. D genes are given only for firm matches. Rows may omit the clone size; those that give it use once, few, many or a size class.

d_call: -
clone_size: -
j_call: TRBJ1-1
v_call: TRBV6-5
cdr3_aa: CASSRSMNTEAFF
cdr3_nt: TGTGCCAGCAGTCGTAGTATGAACACTGAAGCTTTCTTT

d_call: TRBD1
clone_size: -
j_call: TRBJ2-3
v_call: TRBV11-2
cdr3_aa: CASSLDSTGGWLDTQYF
cdr3_nt: TGTGCCAGCAGCTTAGACTCGACAGGGGGTTGGTTAGATACGCAGTATTTT

d_call: TRBD2
clone_size: -
j_call: TRBJ2-1
v_call: TRBV9
cdr3_aa: CASSVGLSGSNNEQFF
cdr3_nt: TGTGCCAGCAGCGTAGGTCTCAGCGGGAGCAACAATGAGCAGTTCTTC

d_call: TRBD1
clone_size: -
j_call: TRBJ1-6
v_call: TRBV28
cdr3_aa: CASSEQGDEWNSPLHF
cdr3_nt: TGTGCCAGCAGTGAGCAGGGGGATGAATGGAATTCACCCCTCCACTTT

d_call: -
clone_size: -
j_call: TRBJ2-7
v_call: TRBV9
cdr3_aa: CASSSAVSYEQYF
cdr3_nt: TGTGCCAGCAGCTCCGCTGTCTCCTACGAGCAGTACTTC

d_call: TRBD2
clone_size: -
j_call: TRBJ2-3
v_call: TRBV4-1
cdr3_aa: CASSQEPGGQTDTQYF
cdr3_nt: TGCGCCAGCAGCCAAGAACCGGGGGGTCAGACAGATACGCAGTATTTT

d_call: -
clone_size: -
j_call: TRBJ2-7
v_call: TRBV19
cdr3_aa: CASSKVDTRNYEQYF
cdr3_nt: TGTGCCAGTAGTAAGGTGGACACGAGGAACTACGAGCAGTACTTC

d_call: TRBD1
clone_size: -
j_call: TRBJ1-4
v_call: TRBV7-6
cdr3_aa: CASSLARQGANEKLFF
cdr3_nt: TGTGCCAGCAGCTTAGCTAGACAGGGAGCTAATGAAAAACTGTTTTTT

d_call: -
clone_size: -
j_call: TRBJ1-6
v_call: TRBV25-1
cdr3_aa: CASSESHGPRSPLHF
cdr3_nt: TGTGCCAGCAGTGAATCCCACGGACCTCGGTCACCCCTCCACTTT

d_call: -
clone_size: once
j_call: TRBJ1-5
v_call: TRBV5-6
cdr3_aa: CASSWGGGSVQPQHF
cdr3_nt: TGTGCCAGCAGCTGGGGTGGAGGGTCGGTTCAGCCCCAGCATTTT

d_call: -
clone_size: once
j_call: TRBJ1-5
v_call: TRBV4-2
cdr3_aa: CASSHSIYQPQHF
cdr3_nt: TGTGCCAGCAGCCATTCGATCTATCAGCCCCAGCATTTT

d_call: -
clone_size: -
j_call: TRBJ1-5
v_call: TRBV30
cdr3_aa: CAWSEQGRQPQHF
cdr3_nt: TGTGCCTGGAGTGAACAGGGACGTCAGCCCCAGCATTTT

d_call: TRBD1
clone_size: -
j_call: TRBJ2-1
v_call: TRBV2
cdr3_aa: CASNGQGYDEQFF
cdr3_nt: TGTGCCAGCAACGGACAGGGATACGATGAGCAGTTCTTC

d_call: TRBD1
clone_size: few
j_call: TRBJ1-1
v_call: TRBV19
cdr3_aa: CASSRSGTVNTEAFF
cdr3_nt: TGTGCCAGTAGCCGGTCCGGGACAGTGAACACTGAAGCTTTCTTT

d_call: -
clone_size: few
j_call: TRBJ2-7
v_call: TRBV15
cdr3_aa: CATSRDHGGSYEQYF
cdr3_nt: TGTGCCACCAGCAGAGATCATGGGGGATCCTACGAGCAGTACTTC

d_call: -
clone_size: -
j_call: TRBJ1-5
v_call: TRBV19
cdr3_aa: CASSGVVGSNQPQHF
cdr3_nt: TGTGCCAGTAGTGGGGTAGTGGGGAGCAATCAGCCCCAGCATTTT

d_call: -
clone_size: -
j_call: TRBJ1-1
v_call: TRBV18
cdr3_aa: CASSPPAKQANMNTEAFF
cdr3_nt: TGTGCCAGCTCACCACCGGCGAAACAGGCGAACATGAACACTGAAGCTTTCTTT

d_call: -
clone_size: -
j_call: TRBJ1-2
v_call: TRBV6-5
cdr3_aa: CASSRGADGYTF
cdr3_nt: TGTGCCAGCAGTAGGGGGGCTGATGGCTACACCTTC

d_call: -
clone_size: -
j_call: TRBJ1-1
v_call: TRBV5-4
cdr3_aa: CASSPALGNTEAFF
cdr3_nt: TGTGCCAGCAGCCCGGCATTAGGTAACACTGAAGCTTTCTTT

d_call: -
clone_size: -
j_call: TRBJ1-4
v_call: TRBV6-6
cdr3_aa: CASSYNEKLFF
cdr3_nt: TGTGCCAGCAGTTACAATGAAAAACTGTTTTTT

d_call: -
clone_size: -
j_call: TRBJ1-4
v_call: TRBV28
cdr3_aa: CASSFSLVEKLFF
cdr3_nt: TGTGCCAGCAGTTTTTCCCTCGTTGAAAAACTGTTTTTT

d_call: -
clone_size: -
j_call: TRBJ2-5
v_call: TRBV3-1/TRBV3-2
cdr3_aa: CASSQDRSGRVLETQYF
cdr3_nt: TGTGCCAGCAGCCAAGATCGTAGTGGCAGGGTATTGGAGACCCAGTACTTC

d_call: -
clone_size: -
j_call: TRBJ1-2
v_call: TRBV29-1
cdr3_aa: CSARPLESYGYTF
cdr3_nt: TGCAGCGCCCGGCCATTAGAGAGCTATGGCTACACCTTC

d_call: -
clone_size: -
j_call: TRBJ1-3
v_call: TRBV2
cdr3_aa: CASSERGLAGNTIYF
cdr3_nt: TGTGCCAGCAGTGAAAGGGGATTAGCTGGAAACACCATATATTTT

d_call: -
clone_size: -
j_call: TRBJ2-3
v_call: TRBV5-4
cdr3_aa: CASSSPRTSQYF
cdr3_nt: TGTGCCAGCAGCTCCCCACGAACCTCGCAGTATTTT

d_call: -
clone_size: -
j_call: TRBJ1-1
v_call: TRBV7-8
cdr3_aa: CASRTGGLNTEAFF
cdr3_nt: TGTGCCAGCAGGACCGGGGGTCTGAACACTGAAGCTTTCTTT

d_call: -
clone_size: -
j_call: TRBJ2-5
v_call: TRBV5-4
cdr3_aa: CASSSADPETQYF
cdr3_nt: TGTGCCAGCAGCTCGGCTGACCCAGAGACCCAGTACTTC

d_call: -
clone_size: -
j_call: TRBJ1-4
v_call: TRBV18
cdr3_aa: CASSQGLTAGNEKLFF
cdr3_nt: TGTGCCAGCTCACAGGGACTTACCGCGGGTAATGAAAAACTGTTTTTT

d_call: TRBD1
clone_size: -
j_call: TRBJ1-2
v_call: TRBV5-8
cdr3_aa: CASSSGQGITF
cdr3_nt: TGTGCCAGCAGCTCGGGACAGGGTATCACCTTC

d_call: -
clone_size: -
j_call: TRBJ1-5
v_call: TRBV7-2
cdr3_aa: CASSRGGGNQPQHF
cdr3_nt: TGTGCCAGCAGCCGGGGGGGCGGCAATCAGCCCCAGCATTTT

d_call: TRBD1
clone_size: -
j_call: TRBJ1-2
v_call: TRBV27
cdr3_aa: CASSLSAGTGGAYGYTF
cdr3_nt: TGTGCCAGCAGTTTATCAGCCGGGACAGGGGGCGCCTATGGCTACACCTTC

d_call: -
clone_size: -
j_call: TRBJ1-6
v_call: TRBV5-1
cdr3_aa: CASSSIGSMDSPLHF
cdr3_nt: TGCGCCAGCAGCTCGATAGGGTCGATGGATTCACCCCTCCACTTT

d_call: -
clone_size: -
j_call: TRBJ2-4
v_call: TRBV13
cdr3_aa: CASSLVAKNIQYF
cdr3_nt: TGTGCCAGCAGCTTAGTAGCCAAAAACATTCAGTACTTC

d_call: -
clone_size: -
j_call: TRBJ1-6
v_call: TRBV5-5
cdr3_aa: CASSGGRAGSSYNSPLHF
cdr3_nt: TGTGCCAGCAGCGGAGGGAGGGCCGGAAGCTCCTATAATTCACCCCTCCACTTT

d_call: -
clone_size: -
j_call: TRBJ1-2
v_call: TRBV18
cdr3_aa: CASSRSGERSGYTF
cdr3_nt: TGTGCCAGCTCTCGGAGCGGGGAGAGAAGTGGCTACACCTTC

d_call: TRBD2
clone_size: -
j_call: TRBJ2-5
v_call: TRBV25-1
cdr3_aa: CASSDSGRVETQYF
cdr3_nt: TGTGCCAGCAGTGATTCGGGGAGGGTAGAGACCCAGTACTTC

d_call: -
clone_size: once
j_call: TRBJ2-5
v_call: TRBV4-1
cdr3_aa: CASSQEIYDTRETQYF
cdr3_nt: TGCGCCAGCAGCCAAGAAATCTATGATACAAGAGAGACCCAGTACTTC

d_call: TRBD1
clone_size: -
j_call: TRBJ1-5
v_call: TRBV2
cdr3_aa: CASSEQGVNQPQHF
cdr3_nt: TGTGCCAGCAGTGAACAGGGGGTTAATCAGCCCCAGCATTTT

d_call: -
clone_size: -
j_call: TRBJ1-1
v_call: TRBV12-3/TRBV12-4
cdr3_aa: CASSLAQNTEAFF
cdr3_nt: TGTGCCAGCAGTTTAGCCCAGAACACTGAAGCTTTCTTT

d_call: -
clone_size: -
j_call: TRBJ2-5
v_call: TRBV2
cdr3_aa: CASRAAGRETQYF
cdr3_nt: TGTGCCAGCAGGGCGGCAGGGAGGGAGACCCAGTACTTC

d_call: -
clone_size: -
j_call: TRBJ1-3
v_call: TRBV4-1
cdr3_aa: CASSQGRISGNTIYF
cdr3_nt: TGCGCCAGCAGCCAAGGTCGAATCTCTGGAAACACCATATATTTT

d_call: TRBD1
clone_size: -
j_call: TRBJ2-7
v_call: TRBV7-6
cdr3_aa: CASSSGQGPSYEQYF
cdr3_nt: TGTGCCAGCAGCTCCGGACAGGGCCCCTCCTACGAGCAGTACTTC

d_call: -
clone_size: -
j_call: TRBJ1-2
v_call: TRBV19
cdr3_aa: CASSREDRYGYTF
cdr3_nt: TGTGCCAGTAGTCGGGAGGACCGCTATGGCTACACCTTC

d_call: -
clone_size: -
j_call: TRBJ2-7
v_call: TRBV5-1
cdr3_aa: CASSLMGIPSHEQYF
cdr3_nt: TGCGCCAGCAGCTTGATGGGGATCCCTTCCCACGAGCAGTACTTC

d_call: -
clone_size: -
j_call: TRBJ1-2
v_call: TRBV6-5
cdr3_aa: CASSYSTSGKGGYTF
cdr3_nt: TGTGCCAGCAGTTACTCGACATCAGGGAAGGGTGGCTACACCTTC

d_call: -
clone_size: -
j_call: TRBJ1-2
v_call: TRBV11-2
cdr3_aa: CASSSDLGNGYTF
cdr3_nt: TGTGCCAGCAGCTCCGATCTCGGGAACGGCTACACCTTC

d_call: TRBD2
clone_size: few
j_call: TRBJ2-2
v_call: TRBV9
cdr3_aa: CASSVEAGTNTGELFF
cdr3_nt: TGTGCCAGCAGCGTCGAAGCGGGGACTAACACCGGGGAGCTGTTTTTT

d_call: -
clone_size: once
j_call: TRBJ1-1
v_call: TRBV7-9
cdr3_aa: CASSPQMGGLNTEAFF
cdr3_nt: TGTGCCAGCAGCCCCCAGATGGGGGGCCTGAACACTGAAGCTTTCTTT

d_call: TRBD1
clone_size: once
j_call: TRBJ2-1
v_call: TRBV7-2
cdr3_aa: CASSSGTVKNEQFF
cdr3_nt: TGTGCCAGCAGCTCCGGGACAGTTAAGAATGAGCAGTTCTTC

d_call: -
clone_size: -
j_call: TRBJ1-2
v_call: TRBV5-1
cdr3_aa: CASSGRPDYGYTF
cdr3_nt: TGCGCCAGCAGCGGGAGGCCCGACTATGGCTACACCTTC

d_call: TRBD1
clone_size: -
j_call: TRBJ1-1
v_call: TRBV2
cdr3_aa: CASRLDRARTEAFF
cdr3_nt: TGTGCCAGCAGACTGGACAGGGCAAGGACTGAAGCTTTCTTT

d_call: -
clone_size: -
j_call: TRBJ1-2
v_call: TRBV3-1/TRBV3-2
cdr3_aa: CASSQGAGYGYTF
cdr3_nt: TGTGCCAGCAGCCAAGGAGCGGGATATGGCTACACCTTC

d_call: -
clone_size: once
j_call: TRBJ2-1
v_call: TRBV7-2
cdr3_aa: CASSLRGSYNEQFF
cdr3_nt: TGTGCCAGCAGCTTAAGGGGGTCCTACAATGAGCAGTTCTTC

d_call: TRBD1
clone_size: few
j_call: TRBJ1-2
v_call: TRBV5-5
cdr3_aa: CASSPGQGGYGYTF
cdr3_nt: TGTGCCAGCAGCCCGGGACAGGGGGGATATGGCTACACCTTC